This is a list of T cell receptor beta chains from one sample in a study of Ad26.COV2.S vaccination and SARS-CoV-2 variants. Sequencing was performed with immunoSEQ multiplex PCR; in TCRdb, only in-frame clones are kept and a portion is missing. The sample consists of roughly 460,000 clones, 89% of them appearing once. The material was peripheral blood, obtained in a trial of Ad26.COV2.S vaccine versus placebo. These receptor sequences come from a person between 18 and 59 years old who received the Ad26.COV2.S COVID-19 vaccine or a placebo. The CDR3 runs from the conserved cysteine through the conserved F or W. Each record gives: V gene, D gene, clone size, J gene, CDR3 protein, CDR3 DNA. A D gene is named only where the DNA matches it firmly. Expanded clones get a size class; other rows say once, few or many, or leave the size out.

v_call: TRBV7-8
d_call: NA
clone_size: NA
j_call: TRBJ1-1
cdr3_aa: CASSFTGDLNTEAFF
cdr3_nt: TGTGCCAGCAGCTTTACGGGGGACTTGAACACTGAAGCTTTCTTT

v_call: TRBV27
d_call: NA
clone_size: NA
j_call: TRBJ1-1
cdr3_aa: CASTLDGRATEAFF
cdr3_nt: TGTGCCAGCACCCTGGACGGTCGGGCCACTGAAGCTTTCTTT

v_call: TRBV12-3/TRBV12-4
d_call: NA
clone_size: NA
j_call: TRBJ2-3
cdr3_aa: CASSFGVTDTQYF
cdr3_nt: TGTGCCAGCAGTTTTGGAGTCACAGATACGCAGTATTTT

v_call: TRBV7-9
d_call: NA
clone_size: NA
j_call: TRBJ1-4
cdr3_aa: CASSMQGSTNEKLFF
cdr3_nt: TGTGCCAGCAGCATGCAGGGATCAACTAATGAAAAACTGTTTTTT

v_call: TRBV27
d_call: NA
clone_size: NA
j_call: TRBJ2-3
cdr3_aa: CASSFLRGDLTDTQYF
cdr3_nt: TGTGCCAGCAGTTTCCTACGAGGGGACTTAACAGATACGCAGTATTTT

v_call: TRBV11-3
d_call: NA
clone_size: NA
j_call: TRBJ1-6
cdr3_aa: CASSLDRRSPLHF
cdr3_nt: TGTGCCAGCAGCTTAGATCGAAGGTCACCCCTCCACTTT

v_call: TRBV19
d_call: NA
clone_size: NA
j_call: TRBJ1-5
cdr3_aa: CASSIVSGRGQPQHF
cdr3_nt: TGTGCCAGTAGTATAGTATCCGGGAGAGGGCAGCCCCAGCATTTT

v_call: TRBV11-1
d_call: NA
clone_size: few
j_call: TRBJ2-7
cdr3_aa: CASSLPPSYEQYF
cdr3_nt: TGTGCCAGCAGCTTACCTCCCTCCTACGAGCAGTACTTC

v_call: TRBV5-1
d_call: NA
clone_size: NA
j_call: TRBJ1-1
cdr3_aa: CASSVTGFVEEAFF
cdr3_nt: TGCGCCAGCAGCGTTACAGGGTTCGTTGAAGAAGCTTTCTTT

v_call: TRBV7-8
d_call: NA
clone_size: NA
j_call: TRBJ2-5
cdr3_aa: CASSKSQETQYF
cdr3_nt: TGTGCCAGCAGCAAATCGCAAGAGACCCAGTACTTC

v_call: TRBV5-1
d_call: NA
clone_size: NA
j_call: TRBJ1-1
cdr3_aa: CASSLQERTEAFF
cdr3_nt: TGCGCCAGCAGCTTACAGGAACGCACTGAAGCTTTCTTT

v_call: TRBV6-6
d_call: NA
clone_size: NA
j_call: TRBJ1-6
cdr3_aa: CASSYSGGGSPLHF
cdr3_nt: TGTGCCAGCAGTTACTCGGGGGGGGGATCACCCCTCCACTTT

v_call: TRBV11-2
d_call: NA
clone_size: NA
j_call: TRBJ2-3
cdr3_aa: CASSPTADTQYF
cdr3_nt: TGTGCCAGCAGCCCAACAGCGGATACGCAGTATTTT

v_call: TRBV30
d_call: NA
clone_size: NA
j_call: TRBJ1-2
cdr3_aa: CAWSVLHNYGYTF
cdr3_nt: TGTGCCTGGAGTGTACTCCATAACTATGGCTACACCTTC

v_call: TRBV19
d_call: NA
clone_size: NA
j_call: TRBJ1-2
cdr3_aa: CASTLGGGYTF
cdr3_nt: TGTGCCAGCACGCTTGGGGGTGGCTACACCTTC

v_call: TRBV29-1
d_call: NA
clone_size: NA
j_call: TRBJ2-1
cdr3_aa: CSVSSETSYNEQFF
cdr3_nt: TGCAGCGTCTCAAGCGAGACCTCCTACAATGAGCAGTTCTTC

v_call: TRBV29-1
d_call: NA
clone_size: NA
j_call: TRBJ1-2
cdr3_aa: CSVESPDRLYGYTF
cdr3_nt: TGCAGCGTTGAAAGCCCCGACAGATTGTATGGCTACACCTTC

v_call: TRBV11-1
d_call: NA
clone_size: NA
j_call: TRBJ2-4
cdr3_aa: CASSLDMKNIQYF
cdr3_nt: TGTGCCAGCAGCTTAGACATGAAAAACATTCAGTACTTC

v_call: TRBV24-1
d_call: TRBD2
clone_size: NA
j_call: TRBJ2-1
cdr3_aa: CATSTSGTHYEQFF
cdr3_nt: TGTGCCACCAGTACTAGCGGGACGCACTATGAGCAGTTCTTC